These 23 T cell receptor beta chains were sequenced from one sample in a study of molecular identifiers for immune sequencing clone quantification. In TCRdb, the PCR reads were re-called with MiXCR into one record per CDR3 protein. The sample consists of 85,000 to 100,000 distinct CDR3 sequences, about 24% of them appearing once. The material sequenced was naive CD8+ T cells from blood, with Jurkat cell RNA spiked in. The subset denotes: FACS-sorted CD8+CD4-CCR7+CD45RA+ naive T cells. The receptors come from a human donor in good health. Some libraries in this study had Jurkat cell RNA spiked in.

This clonotype showed up many times. The chain employs TRBV5-4 and TRBJ1-1; maybe TRBD1 (6 bases). Deletions cut 1 base from V and 7 bases from J, with 11 bases between. The germline gives CDR1 SGHNT, CDR2 YYREEE (reference sequence). The CDR3 has 13 residues. CDR3 in amino acids: CASSLWAGDEAFF. The CDR3 coding sequence is TGTGCCAGCAGCTTGTGGGCAGGGGATGAAGCTTTCTTT.

Comments on this clonotype: This may come from a read error, since a much larger clone is one base off. V usage is TRBV19 and J usage is TRBJ2-7, with a possible D match to TRBD2 (5 bases). This CDR3 has 14 amino acids. The V end was cut by 5 bases, the J end by 6 bases, with 17 bases between. Germline lookup yields CDR1 LNHDA and CDR2 SQIVND (reference sequence). CDR3 DNA: TGTGCCAGTAGTCCCGTCCCGGACTTCTGCGAGCAGTACTTC. Amino acid sequence: CASSPVPDFCEQYF.

Note on this clonotype: A read error may be the cause here, since a much bigger clone is one base away. The V and J genes are TRBV27 and TRBJ1-1; D gene unclear. Germline lookup yields CDR1 MNHEY and CDR2 SMNVEV (reference sequence). The CDR3 consists of 13 residues. Trimming took off 6 bases at V and 2 bases at J, with 10 bases between the two ends. CDR3 protein: CASRGLLNTEAFF. The DNA of the CDR3 is TGTGCCAGCAGAGGGCTTCTCAACACTGAAGCTTTCTTT.

This clonotype has ten or more counts. This chain joins TRBV2 and TRBJ2-3; D remains ambiguous. Trimming pared 3 bases from V and 1 base from J, leaving 8 bases between. The CDR3 runs 14 residues. The germline CDR1 and CDR2 sequences are SNHLY and FYNNEI. The CDR3 protein is CASSEGWRTDTQYF. The CDR3 bases are TGTGCCAGCAGTGAGGGTTGGCGCACAGATACGCAGTATTTT.

This clonotype was seen at least ten times. The chain links TRBV7-8 to TRBJ2-3; 8 nucleotides align to TRBD2. CDR3 length: 17 residues. Germline lookup yields CDR1 SGHVS and CDR2 FQNEAQ. With 0 bases clipped from V and 3 bases from J, the junction kept 8 bases outside the gene matches. CDR3 region: CASSLALGGGTTDTQYF. CDR3 nucleotide sequence: TGTGCCAGCAGCTTAGCGCTAGGCGGGGGGACGACAGATACGCAGTATTTT. The variable domain in full, with the rest retrieved from reference TRBV7-8 and TRBJ2-3, is GAGVSQSPRYKVAKRGQDVALRCDPISGHVSLFWYQQALGQGPEFLTYFQNEAQLDKSGLPSDRFFAERPEGSVSTLKIQRTQQEDSAVYLCASSLALGGGTTDTQYFGPGTRLTVL.

At least ten counts were recorded for this clonotype. This chain links TRBV27 with TRBJ2-7, with D possibly matching TRBD2 (5 bases). Trimming left V 6 bases short and J 3 bases short, with 24 bases between. Germline V gene lookup returns CDR1 MNHEY and CDR2 SMNVEV (reference sequence). The CDR3 contains 17 residues. DNA for the CDR3: TGTGCCAGCAGGCCGTCATCATGGGGAGTTCGGGACTACGAGCAGTACTTC. Residues: CASRPSSWGVRDYEQYF.

The rearrangement links TRBV15 to TRBJ1-1; D unclear. The germline V gene encodes CDR1 LNHNV and CDR2 YYDKDF (reference sequence). Deletions cut 4 bases from V and 2 bases from J, with 2 bases between. The CDR3 contains 11 residues. CDR3 in amino acids: CATSTNTEAFF. CDR3 DNA sequence: TGTGCCACCAGCACAAACACTGAAGCTTTCTTT.

As concerns this clonotype: A much larger clone lies one base from this, so it may be a read error. The V gene is TRBV28, the J gene TRBJ1-1; D not resolved. Trimming left V 7 bases short and J 11 bases short, with 17 bases between. In germline, CDR1 is MDHEN, CDR2 SYDVKM. The CDR3 has 12 amino acids. CDR3: CASNLRSAGAFF. The CDR3 coding sequence is TGTGCCAGCAATCTCCGGTCTGCGGGGGCTTTCTTT.

This clonotype occurred once. This CDR3 reads CASSSLAGGYDAQYF. The CDR3, as DNA: TGTGCCAGCAGTTCTCTAGCGGGGGGGTATGATGCGCAGTATTTT. This chain joins TRBV27 and TRBJ2-3; TRBD2 aligns across 12 bases. The germline V gene has CDR1 MNHEY and CDR2 SMNVEV (reference sequence). The V segment lost 4 bases and the J segment 10 bases; nucleotides outside the gene matches: 9. CDR3 length: 15 residues.

This clonotype was observed many times. V and J are TRBV28 and TRBJ2-3, with a tentative D call TRBD2 (5 bases). The CDR3 has 16 residues. The V end was cut by 3 bases, the J end by 1 base, with 14 bases between. Looked up from germline, CDR1 is MDHEN and CDR2 is SYDVKM. The CDR3 region has the DNA TGTGCCAGCAGTTTTGCCCTAGCTACTGGCACAGATACGCAGTATTTT. Its translation: CASSFALATGTDTQYF. The entire variable domain, with the rest obtained from reference TRBV28 and TRBJ2-3, is as follows: DVKVTQSSRYLVKRTGEKVFLECVQDMDHENMFWYRQDPGLGLRLIYFSYDVKMKEKGDIPEGYSVSREKKERFSLILESASTNQTSMYLCASSFALATGTDTQYFGPGTRLTVL.

This clonotype appeared many times. CDR3 region: CASSQAGAGEQYF. CDR3 nucleotides: TGTGCCAGCAGTCAAGCGGGAGCGGGGGAGCAGTACTTC. The rearrangement links TRBV7-9 to TRBJ2-7; 8 nucleotides line up with TRBD2. There are 13 residues in the CDR3. J was trimmed by 7 bases and V by 6 bases; bases with no gene match: 8. Germline V gene data show CDR1 as SEHNR and CDR2 as FQNEAQ (reference sequence).

This clonotype was observed a handful of times. This chain links TRBV6-2 or TRBV6-3 with TRBJ2-1, with 8 bases aligning to TRBD2. J gave up 4 bases and V 5 bases, and 7 bases lay outside the gene matches. Germline values: CDR1 MNHEY, CDR2 SVGEGT. CDR3 length: 15 amino acids. CDR3 DNA sequence: TGTGCCAGCAGTAAGAGGACTAGCTGGTACAATGAGCAGTTCTTC. It codes for CASSKRTSWYNEQFF.

Details on this clonotype: This may be a read error: a much more frequent sequence differs by one nucleotide. The rearrangement joins TRBV12-3 or TRBV12-4 to TRBJ2-7, with D unclear. The CDR3 totals 15 residues. The CDR3 sequence: CDSSFSPGSSYEQYF. CDR3 nucleotide sequence: TGTGACAGCAGTTTTTCGCCTGGAAGCTCCTACGAGCAGTACTTC.

Concerning this clonotype: The junction does not match germline at one end; this may be a read error. The V gene is TRBV7-8, the J gene TRBJ2-7; D remains ambiguous. Germline CDR1 SGHVS, CDR2 FQNEAQ. There are 14 residues in the CDR3. The CDR3 reads CANSQTAPPGEQYF. Written as DNA, the CDR3 is TGTGCCAACAGCCAAACTGCCCCGCCCGGGGAGCAGTACTTC.

This clonotype was found a few times. A clone one base away is much larger, so this may be a read error. The V and J genes are TRBV7-6 and TRBJ2-3, with TRBD2 matching 7 bases. This CDR3 is 13 amino acids long. J was trimmed by 8 bases and V by 5 bases; bases with no gene match: 7. CDR1 is SGHVS and CDR2 is FNYEAQ in the germline V gene. The CDR3 coding sequence is TGTGCCAGCAGCGACACTAGCGCAGCTACGCAGTATTTT. Translated, it gives CASSDTSAATQYF.

The table lists this clonotype with many counts. V and J are TRBV11-2 and TRBJ2-1; either TRBD1 or TRBD2 may supply D (5 bases each). Germline V gene sequence: CDR1 SGHAT, CDR2 FQNNGV. The CDR3 is 17 amino acids. The ends were cut back, 5 bases at V and 1 base at J, with 18 bases in the middle. The CDR3 DNA is TGTGCCAGCAGCATTTCCGGGGCCATAAGGTCCTACAATGAGCAGTTCTTC. Its translation is CASSISGAIRSYNEQFF.

In this sample, this clonotype turned up a few times. The chain uses TRBV3-2 and TRBJ2-4. TRBV3-2 has pseudogene status. This CDR3 has 14 residues. The CDR3 DNA follows: TGTGCCAGCAGGGGGTGGTGGGCCAAAAACATTCAGTACTTC. This encodes CASRGWWAKNIQYF.

In this sample, this clonotype turned up many times. This CDR3 is CSARRQDGRYEQYF. CDR3 DNA: TGCAGTGCTAGAAGACAGGATGGGAGATACGAGCAGTACTTC. The chain uses TRBV20-1 and TRBJ2-7; TRBD1 is a possible D gene (6 bases). The V end was cut by 2 bases, the J end by 4 bases, with 15 bases between. The germline V gene has CDR1 DFQATT and CDR2 SNEGSKA (reference sequence). This CDR3 is 14 amino acids long.

This clonotype appeared many times. The V and J genes are TRBV7-9 and TRBJ2-2, with D perhaps TRBD1 (6 bases). The V and J ends lost 3 bases and 5 bases respectively, with 13 bases between them. Germline loops: CDR1 SEHNR, CDR2 FQNEAQ (reference sequence). The CDR3 totals 15 residues. The CDR3 loop is CASSFPEQGTGELFF. Written as DNA, the CDR3 is TGTGCCAGCAGCTTCCCGGAACAGGGAACCGGGGAGCTGTTTTTT.

The chain joins TRBV20-1 to TRBJ2-1, with a possible D match to TRBD1 (8 bases). The CDR3 extends over 14 amino acids. Germline assignment: CDR1 DFQATT and CDR2 SNEGSKA (reference sequence). With 6 bases removed from V and 4 bases from J, the gap between germline ends came to 16 bases. In DNA, the CDR3 is TGCAGTGCCGCACAGGGGGGAGGGTACAATGAGCAGTTCTTC. Translated, it gives CSAAQGGGYNEQFF.

This clonotype occurred a few times. A much larger clone differs from this one at a single base, so this may be a read error. The chain couples TRBV28 to TRBJ2-3, with D possibly being TRBD1 (5 bases). This CDR3 is built from 15 residues. Per germline, CDR1 MDHEN and CDR2 SYDVKM. The CDR3 sequence is CASSFSYPRTGTQYF. The CDR3 DNA reads TGTGCCAGCAGTTTTAGCTATCCCCGCACAGGTACGCAGTATTTT. Full variable domain (rest looked up from reference TRBV28 and TRBJ2-3): DVKVTQSSRYLVKRTGEKVFLECVQDMDHENMFWYRQDPGLGLRLIYFSYDVKMKEKGDIPEGYSVSREKKERFSLILESASTNQTSMYLCASSFSYPRTGTQYFGPGTRLTVL.

The chain links TRBV4-3 to TRBJ2-1; D not certain. This CDR3 spans 15 amino acids. Looked up from germline, CDR1 is LGHNA and CDR2 is YSLEER. V lost 0 bases and J 4 bases, leaving 10 bases between the germline ends. CDR3 protein: CASSQDVTLYNEQFF. CDR3 nucleotide sequence: TGCGCCAGCAGCCAAGATGTTACTCTTTACAATGAGCAGTTCTTC.

This clonotype appeared many times. CDR3 loop: CASSQDVGTGDEAFF. The CDR3 DNA reads TGCGCCAGCAGCCAAGATGTAGGGACAGGCGATGAAGCTTTCTTT. V gene TRBV4-3 combines with J gene TRBJ1-1, with 8 bases matching TRBD1. Germline loops: CDR1 LGHNA, CDR2 YSLEER. This CDR3 has 15 residues. With V trimmed by 0 bases and J by 7 bases, 7 bases remained unmatched.